The 29 T cell receptor beta chains below were found in one sample sequenced in a study of cytotoxic CD8 clonotypes in ibrutinib-treated CLL. Generated by immunoSEQ multiplex PCR, the TCRdb table keeps only in-frame clones and is missing some. The sample records approximately 140,000 clones, 60% to 85% being singletons. The specimen was PBMCs, collected after 12 months of ibrutinib treatment. The source is a human donor with chronic lymphocytic leukemia.

This clone has just one count. This chain joins TRBV7-3 and TRBJ2-3; tentatively, D is TRBD2 (5 bases). V was cut by 5 bases and J by 2 bases, with 14 bases left in between. Per the germline V gene, CDR1 is SGHTA and CDR2 is FQGTGA. There are 15 residues in the CDR3. CDR3 loop: CASSPARGDTDTQYF. CDR3 coding DNA: TGTGCCAGCAGCCCCGCCCGGGGAGACACAGATACGCAGTATTTT.

This chain uses TRBV15 with TRBJ2-1; D is undetermined. The CDR3 is made up of 14 amino acids. With 1 base removed from V and 7 bases from J, the gap between germline ends came to 11 bases. Germline loops: CDR1 LNHNV, CDR2 YYDKDF (reference sequence). CDR3 nucleotides: TGTGCCACCAGCAGAGCCGGCGCCAGAAATGAGCAGTTCTTC. As protein: CATSRAGARNEQFF. The full variable domain, its missing parts supplied by reference TRBV15 and TRBJ2-1, is DAMVIQNPRYQVTQFGKPVTLSCSQTLNHNVMYWYQQKSSQAPKLLFHYYDKDFNNEADTPDNFQSRRPNTSFCFLDIRSPGLGDTAMYLCATSRAGARNEQFFGPGTRLTVL.

This clone turned up a few times. The rearrangement joins TRBV7-9 to TRBJ2-1; TRBD2 agrees at 10 bases. V lost 5 bases to trimming and J lost 8 bases; unmatched junction nucleotides: 9. The CDR3 contains 15 residues. Per germline, CDR1 SEHNR and CDR2 FQNEAQ (reference sequence). CDR3 bases: TGTGCCAGCAGCAAAGGGACTAGCGTAGCAGATGAGCAGTTCTTC. This encodes CASSKGTSVADEQFF.

This clone was detected a few times. The J gene is TRBJ2-7, the V gene TRBV7-9; no definite D call. CDR1 SEHNR and CDR2 FQNEAQ come from the germline V gene (reference sequence). This CDR3 contains 14 residues. V lost 4 bases and J lost 2, with 12 bases in between. CDR3 coding DNA: TGTGCCAGCAGCTCTAGGGTCGGTCCCTACGAGCAGTACTTC. This gives the protein CASSSRVGPYEQYF.

The chain has TRBV27 and TRBJ2-3; perhaps TRBD2 as D (6 bases). V lost 6 bases and J lost 0, with 10 bases in between. The germline V gene encodes CDR1 MNHEY and CDR2 SMNVEV (reference sequence). The length of the CDR3 is 14 residues. The CDR3 DNA sequence: TGTGCCAGCAGGACGGGAGTTAGCACAGATACGCAGTATTTT. Residues: CASRTGVSTDTQYF.

The rearrangement joins TRBV27 to TRBJ1-5; 9 bases align to TRBD1. The CDR3 sequence is 16 residues long. V lost 3 bases, J lost 4 bases, and 7 bases stayed unmatched. The germline V gene has CDR1 MNHEY and CDR2 SMNVEV (reference sequence). CDR3 region: CASSFLGQGGNQPQHF. The CDR3 coding sequence is TGTGCCAGCAGTTTCTTGGGACAGGGTGGGAATCAGCCCCAGCATTTT.

The gene calls are TRBV15 and TRBJ2-7, with 11 bases lining up with TRBD2. This CDR3 spans 20 amino acids. Germline values: CDR1 LNHNV, CDR2 YYDKDF (reference sequence). The junction had 16 bases not matched to a gene; V was cut back by 1 base and J by 2 bases. The CDR3 loop reads CATSRGRRLAGFTGPYEQYF. CDR3 sequence (DNA): TGTGCCACCAGCAGAGGAAGAAGACTAGCGGGATTTACAGGCCCCTACGAGCAGTACTTC.

V gene TRBV19 combines with J gene TRBJ1-5; TRBD1 is a possible D gene (5 bases). The CDR3 length is 14 residues. V lost 3 bases and J 3 bases, leaving 9 bases between the germline ends. Germline V gene data show CDR1 as LNHDA and CDR2 as SQIVND (reference sequence). In nucleotides, the CDR3 is TGTGCCAGTAGTATCTGGGGCTACAATCAGCCCCAGCATTTT. This gives the protein CASSIWGYNQPQHF.

The V gene is TRBV4-2, the J gene TRBJ2-3; D might be TRBD2 (6 bases). The ends were cut back, 1 base at V and 10 bases at J, with 12 bases in the middle. Germline assignment: CDR1 LGHNA and CDR2 YNFKEQ. The CDR3 runs 13 residues. The CDR3 region is CASSQGDSSAQYF. Here the CDR3 DNA reads TGTGCCAGCAGCCAAGGGGACTCCTCGGCGCAGTATTTT.

This clone has only a few counts. The chain links TRBV7-7 to TRBJ1-5; D call uncertain. The CDR3 consists of 15 residues. Germline lookup yields CDR1 SSHAT and CDR2 FNYEAQ (reference sequence). V lost 3 bases, J lost 4 bases, and 13 bases lay in between. For the CDR3, the DNA is TGTGCCAGCAGCTTTAACTGGCATCCTAATCAGCCCCAGCATTTT. It is translated as CASSFNWHPNQPQHF.

The J gene is TRBJ1-1, the V gene TRBV5-1; no reliable D call. V was cut by 3 bases and J by 0 bases, with 15 bases left in between. This CDR3 comprises 16 residues. Germline CDR1 reads SGHRS; CDR2 reads YFSETQ. The CDR3 DNA is TGCGCCAGCAGCTCGGAGCGGGGTCGGATGAACACTGAAGCTTTCTTT. Its translation is CASSSERGRMNTEAFF.

The V and J genes are TRBV30 and TRBJ1-1; TRBD1 matches at 9 bases. CDR1 and CDR2 from the germline V gene are GTSNPN and SVGIG (reference sequence). This CDR3 spans 13 amino acids. V lost 3 bases and J lost 11; bases outside the gene matches: 10. As DNA, the CDR3 is TGTGCCTGGAGCAGACAGGGGGGTTCGGGGGCTTTCTTT. Amino acids: CAWSRQGGSGAFF.

V usage is TRBV19 and J usage is TRBJ2-3, with 10 nucleotides matching TRBD2. This CDR3 has 16 amino acids. V shed 5 bases and J 0 bases; nucleotides not matched to a gene: 5. The germline CDR1 and CDR2 sequences are LNHDA and SQIVND (reference sequence). The CDR3 bases are TGTGCCAGTAGTTCCCTAGCGGGAGATAGCACAGATACGCAGTATTTT. Amino acid sequence: CASSSLAGDSTDTQYF.

The CDR3 coding sequence is TGTGCCAGCAGCGCTAGTAGACAAACTGGGGCCAACGTCCTGACTTTC. It translates to CASSASRQTGANVLTF. The rearrangement uses TRBV9 and TRBJ2-6; D ambiguous. V was trimmed by 3 bases and J by 2 bases, leaving 12 bases between them. Germline V lookup: CDR1 SGDLS, CDR2 YYNGEE. The CDR3 has 16 residues.

This chain connects TRBV28 to TRBJ1-4, with D uncertain. The CDR3 is 14 residues long. The V and J ends lost 3 bases and 4 bases respectively, with 9 bases between them. Germline CDR1 reads MDHEN; CDR2 reads SYDVKM. CDR3 sequence (DNA): TGTGCCAGCAGTTTGTCGCAGCTTAATGAAAAACTGTTTTTT. Its translation is CASSLSQLNEKLFF.

This clone was counted once. The chain couples TRBV19 to TRBJ2-1; 8 nucleotides agree with TRBD1. V lost 4 bases and J lost 6; bases outside the gene matches: 5. CDR1 is LNHDA, CDR2 SQIVND, per germline (reference sequence). The CDR3 sequence is 14 residues long. CDR3 nucleotide sequence: TGTGCCAGTAGTAGGACAGGGTCTGGCAATGAGCAGTTCTTC. Translation: CASSRTGSGNEQFF. Variable domain in full (rest from reference TRBV19 and TRBJ2-1): DGGITQSPKYLFRKEGQNVTLSCEQNLNHDAMYWYRQDPGQGLRLIYYSQIVNDFQKGDIAEGYSVSREKKESFPLTVTSAQKNPTAFYLCASSRTGSGNEQFFGPGTRLTVL.

This rearrangement joins TRBV29-1 to TRBJ2-2; 7 nucleotides agree with TRBD1. Germline loops: CDR1 SQVTM, CDR2 ANQGSEA. Trimming cost V 6 bases and J 4 bases; bases outside gene matches: 5. The CDR3 spans 13 residues. The CDR3 loop is CSVGQVGTGELFF. The CDR3 DNA is TGCAGCGTCGGACAGGTTGGCACCGGGGAGCTGTTTTTT.

This chain connects TRBV7-2 to TRBJ2-3; D gene ambiguous. Germline V gene lookup returns CDR1 SGHTA and CDR2 FQGNSA. V was cut by 5 bases and J by 6 bases, with 27 bases left in between. The length of the CDR3 is 18 residues. This chain's CDR3 is CASSLSGGWGLTWDTQYF. The CDR3 nucleotides read TGTGCCAGCAGCCTAAGTGGCGGCTGGGGTTTGACGTGGGATACGCAGTATTTT.

V and J are TRBV30 and TRBJ1-2; D unresolved. CDR3 length equals 12 residues. V dropped 5 bases and J dropped 7 bases, with 14 bases sitting between them. CDR1 is GTSNPN and CDR2 is SVGIG in the germline V gene (reference sequence). The CDR3 here is CAWGWGGSGYTF. The CDR3 DNA sequence: TGTGCCTGGGGGTGGGGTGGCTCTGGCTACACCTTC.

The table lists this clone with many counts. This sample includes further DNA sequences coding for the same CDR3. V gene TRBV7-3 combines with J gene TRBJ2-1, with 7 bases fitting TRBD2. Germline loops: CDR1 SGHTA, CDR2 FQGTGA. CDR3 length: 16 amino acids. The V segment lost 0 bases and the J segment 0 bases; nucleotides outside the gene matches: 2. The CDR3, as DNA: TGTGCCAGCAGCTTAACCGGCGGGAGCTCCTACAATGAGCAGTTCTTC. Translating gives CASSLTGGSSYNEQFF.

The chain links TRBV14 to TRBJ2-3; D remains ambiguous. The CDR3 extends over 18 amino acids. Trimming removed 6 bases at V and 0 bases at J, with 22 bases between. Germline CDR1 reads SGHDN; CDR2 reads FVKESK. For the CDR3, the DNA is TGTGCCAGCAGTCAACCATCTAGTTTTTTCTCTAGCACAGATACGCAGTATTTT. Residues: CASSQPSSFFSSTDTQYF. The variable domain in full, completed from reference TRBV14 and TRBJ2-3, reads EAGVTQFPSHSVIEKGQTVTLRCDPISGHDNLYWYRRVMGKEIKFLLHFVKESKQDESGMPNNRFLAERTGGTYSTLKVQPAELEDSGVYFCASSQPSSFFSSTDTQYFGPGTRLTVL.

This chain connects TRBV25-1 to TRBJ2-1; 10 bases fit TRBD2. CDR3 size: 13 residues. V gave up 6 bases and J gave up 4 bases; unmatched junction bases: 0. CDR1 and CDR2 from the germline V gene are MGHDK and SYGVNS. The CDR3 is CASRTSGYNEQFF. The CDR3 DNA reads TGTGCCAGCAGGACTAGCGGGTACAATGAGCAGTTCTTC. Combining the CDR3 with reference TRBV25-1 and TRBJ2-1 gives the whole variable domain EADIYQTPRYLVIGTGKKITLECSQTMGHDKMYWYQQDPGMELHLIHYSYGVNSTEKGDLSSESTVSRIRTEHFPLTLESARPSHTSQYLCASRTSGYNEQFFGPGTRLTVL.

The genes are TRBV6-1 and TRBJ1-2; 9 bases match TRBD1. Germline V gives CDR1 MNHNS, CDR2 SASEGT. The CDR3 consists of 12 residues. Unmatched junction bases numbered 2, after V lost 6 bases and J lost 6 bases. The CDR3 sequence is CASSTGGHGYTF. The DNA of the CDR3 is TGTGCCAGCAGCACAGGGGGCCATGGCTACACCTTC.

The CDR3 DNA sequence: TGTGCCAGCAGCCTACGGGACATCGGGACTCCCAGCCACGAGCAGTACTTC. Translation gives CASSLRDIGTPSHEQYF. The genes are TRBV5-5 and TRBJ2-7, with D perhaps matching TRBD1 or TRBD2 (6 bases each). V was pared by 4 bases and J by 5 bases, with 25 bases between. The CDR3 spans 17 residues. Germline V CDR1 and CDR2: SGHKS, YYEKEE (reference sequence).

The CDR3 bases are TGTGCCAGCAGCCCCACGACGGTTAATCAGCCCCAGCATTTT. Its protein product is CASSPTTVNQPQHF. The V gene is TRBV7-9, the J gene TRBJ1-5; no clear D. The V end was cut by 5 bases, the J end by 4 bases, with 12 bases between. The CDR3 runs 14 residues. Germline lookup yields CDR1 SEHNR and CDR2 FQNEAQ (reference sequence).

The chain has TRBV30 and TRBJ2-5; the D is unclear. CDR1 is GTSNPN, CDR2 SVGIG, per germline (reference sequence). V lost 0 bases and J lost 4, with 9 bases in between. This CDR3 spans 13 amino acids. The CDR3 DNA sequence: TGTGCCTGGAGTGTACAACGAGGAGAGACCCAGTACTTC. It yields the protein CAWSVQRGETQYF.

The CDR3 DNA sequence: TGCGCCAGCAGCTCAAACAGGGCGGCGTACGAGCAGTACTTC. Protein: CASSSNRAAYEQYF. The chain joins TRBV5-1 to TRBJ2-7; maybe TRBD1 (6 bases). The CDR3 consists of 14 residues. V was pared by 3 bases and J by 4 bases, with 14 bases between. Germline loops: CDR1 SGHRS, CDR2 YFSETQ.

This clone was seen only a few times. The junction shows a germline mismatch at one end, possibly a read error. The chain couples TRBV6-1 to TRBJ1-4; D is unclear. CDR3 size: 12 residues. Germline assignment: CDR1 MNHNS and CDR2 SASEGT. Here the CDR3 reads CASTTLVGSSIF. CDR3 DNA sequence: TGTGCCAGCACCACCTTAGTGGGGAGCTCAATTTTT.

The rearrangement joins TRBV29-1 to TRBJ1-2, with a possible D match to TRBD1 (5 bases). Germline values: CDR1 SQVTM, CDR2 ANQGSEA. Trimming stripped 3 bases from V and 4 bases from J, with 12 bases between. This CDR3 contains 13 residues. CDR3 in amino acids: CSVEQDDSYGYTF. The CDR3 DNA is TGCAGCGTTGAGCAAGATGACAGCTATGGCTACACCTTC.